Presented here are 8 T cell receptor beta chains from one specimen sequenced in a study of CD8 T cells in ankylosing spondylitis. TCRdb passed the 5' RACE reads through MiXCR, listing each CDR3 protein once. The data hold hundreds of thousands of distinct CDR3 sequences, with roughly 24% observed a single time. The sample taken for sequencing was blood, either unsorted or a sorted T cell fraction (not recorded which). The origin of the receptors is a male donor with ankylosing spondylitis or in good health (not recorded which).

In its sample, this clonotype was seen many times. The V call is TRBV6-1, the J call TRBJ2-3; D ambiguous. From germline, CDR1 is MNHNS and CDR2 SASEGT. V gave up 6 bases and J gave up 3 bases, with 10 bases separating them. The CDR3 length is 13 residues. The CDR3 DNA sequence: TGTGCCAGCAGCCCGGAACTGACAGATACGCAGTATTTT. Amino acid sequence: CASSPELTDTQYF.

The table lists this clonotype with many counts. The chain uses TRBV28 and TRBJ2-7; a weak D match, TRBD2 (5 bases). V gave up 8 bases and J gave up 4 bases, with 12 bases separating them. This CDR3 contains 12 residues. The germline V gene has CDR1 MDHEN and CDR2 SYDVKM. Written as DNA, the CDR3 is TGTGCCAGCGGGAGTCCGGGGTACGAGCAGTACTTC. It specifies CASGSPGYEQYF.

This clonotype was observed many times. The chain uses TRBV5-1 and TRBJ1-1, with 9 bases aligning to TRBD1. Germline CDR1 SGHRS, CDR2 YFSETQ. Germline trimming cut 2 bases from V and 2 bases from J; bases unmatched to any gene: 7. The CDR3 loop spans 16 amino acids. The CDR3 sequence: CASSLTGGSANTEAFF. In DNA, the CDR3 is TGCGCCAGCAGCTTAACAGGGGGCTCCGCAAACACTGAAGCTTTCTTT.

This clonotype was seen many times. CDR3 sequence: CASSLAPGTHSYEQYF. The DNA for the CDR3 is TGTGCCAGCAGTTTAGCGCCCGGGACCCACTCCTACGAGCAGTACTTC. V usage is TRBV12-3 or TRBV12-4 and J usage is TRBJ2-7, with D possibly called TRBD1 or TRBD2 (5 bases each). This CDR3 spans 16 amino acids. Trimming took 0 bases from V and 0 from J, leaving 12 bases between them.

This clonotype has just a few counts. The chain is built from TRBV6-1 and TRBJ2-5; 11 bases map to TRBD1. Germline loops: CDR1 MNHNS, CDR2 SASEGT. The CDR3 totals 15 residues. V dropped 6 bases and J dropped 4; count of bases not matched to a gene: 7. The CDR3 DNA reads TGTGCCAGCAGGGACAGGGGGCGAGTTTTAGAGACCCAGTACTTC. It yields the protein CASRDRGRVLETQYF.

This clonotype was picked up many times. The V call is TRBV10-3, the J call TRBJ2-3; D is uncertain. This CDR3 contains 11 residues. CDR1 ENHRY and CDR2 SYGVKD come from the germline V gene. V dropped 10 bases and J dropped 3 bases, with 8 bases sitting between them. This chain's CDR3 is CATGETDTQYF. Here the CDR3 DNA reads TGTGCCACTGGGGAAACAGATACGCAGTATTTT.

This clonotype appeared many times. The J gene is TRBJ2-3, the V gene TRBV7-2; 10 bases map to TRBD2. CDR1 SGHTA and CDR2 FQGNSA come from the germline V gene. Trimming removed 3 bases from V and 6 bases from J; junction bases left unmatched: 3. There are 14 residues in the CDR3. The CDR3 protein is CASSFGLAADTQYF. In DNA form, the CDR3 reads TGTGCCAGCAGCTTTGGACTAGCGGCGGATACGCAGTATTTT.

The rearrangement links TRBV20-1 to TRBJ2-1; 7 nucleotides agree with TRBD2. CDR1 is DFQATT, CDR2 SNEGSKA, per germline (reference sequence). The CDR3 contains 18 residues. V trimming: 3 bases; J trimming: 4 bases; junction bases outside the gene matches: 18. CDR3 in amino acids: CSARPAGRSWAIYNEQFF. CDR3 in DNA: TGCAGTGCTAGGCCAGCGGGAAGGTCCTGGGCCATTTACAATGAGCAGTTCTTC.